The present T cell receptor (beta chain) was sequenced within a study of T cell clonality in common variable immunodeficiency. This clone was recorded at least ten times. Its target is not known. The DNA ends 3 residues before the CDR3 does, and the rest of the CDR3 is filled in from the germline J gene. Donors gave roughly 4.5 to 8 ml heparinized peripheral whole blood. TCRdb's table, derived via immunoSEQ multiplex PCR, lists solely in-frame clones and lacks some. This sample has under 60,000 clones, each found more than once. The germline V gene encodes CDR1 ENHRY and CDR2 SYGVKD. This CDR3 region has 17 residues. Deletions cut 3 bases from V and 2 bases from J, with 17 bases between. Findings of the study overall: CVID subjects had higher TCRbeta clonality than healthy controls, most marked in about a third.

This rearrangement joins TRBV10-3 to TRBJ1-3; D unresolved. What was sequenced was peripheral blood mononuclear cells. This clonotype was sampled from a person aged 18 to 69 in good health. CDR3 bases read: TGTGCCATCAGTGACCTACCTGCCATGCTGGCTGGAAACACC. Encoded protein: CAISDLPAMLAGNT. The whole CDR3 is CAISDLPAMLAGNTIYF.